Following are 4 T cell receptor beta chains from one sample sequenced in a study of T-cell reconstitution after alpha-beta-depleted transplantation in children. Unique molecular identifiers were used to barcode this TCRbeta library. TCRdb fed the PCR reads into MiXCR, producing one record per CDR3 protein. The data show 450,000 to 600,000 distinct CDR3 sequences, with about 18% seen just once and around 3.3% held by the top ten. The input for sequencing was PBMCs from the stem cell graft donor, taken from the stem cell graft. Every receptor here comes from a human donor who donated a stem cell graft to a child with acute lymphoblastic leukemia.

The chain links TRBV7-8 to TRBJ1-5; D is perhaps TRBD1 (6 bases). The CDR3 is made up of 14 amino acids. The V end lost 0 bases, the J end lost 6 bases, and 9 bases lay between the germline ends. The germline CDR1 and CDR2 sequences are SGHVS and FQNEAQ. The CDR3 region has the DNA TGTGCCAGCAGCTTAGCCGGACAGAGTCAGCCCCAGCATTTT. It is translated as CASSLAGQSQPQHF.

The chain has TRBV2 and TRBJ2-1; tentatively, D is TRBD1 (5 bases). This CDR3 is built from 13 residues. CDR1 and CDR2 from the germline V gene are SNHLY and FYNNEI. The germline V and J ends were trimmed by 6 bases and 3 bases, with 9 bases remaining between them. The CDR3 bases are TGTGCCAGCAGGGCCGGACACTACAATGAGCAGTTCTTC. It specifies CASRAGHYNEQFF.

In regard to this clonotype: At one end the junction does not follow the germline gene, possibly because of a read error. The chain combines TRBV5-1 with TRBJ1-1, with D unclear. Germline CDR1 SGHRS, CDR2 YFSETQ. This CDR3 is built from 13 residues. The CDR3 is CASRLDPNTEAFF. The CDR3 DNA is TGCGCCAGCAGGCTGGACCCTAACACTGAAGCTTTCTTC.

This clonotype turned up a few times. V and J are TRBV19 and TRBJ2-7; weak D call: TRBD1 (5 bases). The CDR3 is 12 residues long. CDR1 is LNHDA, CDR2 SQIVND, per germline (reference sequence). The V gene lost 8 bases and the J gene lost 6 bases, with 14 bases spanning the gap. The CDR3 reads CASQGQSPEQYF. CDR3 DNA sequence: TGTGCCAGTCAAGGACAAAGTCCCGAGCAGTACTTC.